This TCR beta chain emerged from a study of immune heterogeneity within non-small cell lung tumors. Multiplex PCR was performed with 32 V and 13 J primers, and it amplified TCR beta CDR3. A single record per CDR3 protein comes from TCRdb applying MiXCR to the multiplex PCR reads. The profile shows some 11,000 distinct CDR3 sequences, approximately 20% of them singletons. The CDR3 length is 13 residues. V shed 6 bases and J shed 3 bases, with 9 bases lying between them. In germline, CDR1 is MDHEN, CDR2 SYDVKM. TCRs were amplified from 600 ng gDNA of bulk tumor per sample. Widely spaced biopsies, several per primary tumor, were obtained at surgery. These patients got curative surgery after being newly diagnosed with untreated non-small cell lung cancer. This clonotype is medium-sized in the sample.

V usage is TRBV28 and J usage is TRBJ1-5; D is perhaps TRBD1 (6 bases). The receptor comes from a man between 60 and 75 years old with non-small cell lung cancer. The specimen was lung tumor tissue. CDR3 sequence (DNA): TGTGCCAGCAGAACAGGGAACAATCAGCCCCAGCATTTT. It specifies CASRTGNNQPQHF. The full variable domain, completed using reference TRBV28 and TRBJ1-5, is DVKVTQSSRYLVKRTGEKVFLECVQDMDHENMFWYRQDPGLGLRLIYFSYDVKMKEKGDIPEGYSVSREKKERFSLILESASTNQTSMYLCASRTGNNQPQHFGDGTRLSIL.